The 14 T cell receptor beta chains below come from one sample, sequenced in a study of Ad26.COV2.S vaccination and SARS-CoV-2 variants. The assay was immunoSEQ multiplex PCR, and TCRdb's table has in-frame clones only and misses some. The profile shows approximately 410,000 clones, approximately 90% of them singletons. Treatment indicated: roughly 19 received Ad26.COV2.S at low or high dose, single or two shots; roughly five received placebo; per-sample allocation not given. Samples analyzed were those drawn on day 63 after the first vaccine or placebo injection. The sample in question was peripheral blood, obtained in a trial of Ad26.COV2.S vaccine versus placebo. The receptors were sampled from a person between 18 and 59 years old who received the Ad26.COV2.S COVID-19 vaccine or a placebo.

The rearrangement uses TRBV18 and TRBJ2-1; no firm D call. The V gene's germline CDR1 is KGHSH and CDR2 LQKENI. The CDR3 has 14 residues. V lost 3 bases to trimming and J lost 7 bases, with 13 bases between them. CDR3 sequence (DNA): TGTGCCAGCTCACCCTCTGCGGAGTTGAATGAGCAGTTCTTC. Translation gives CASSPSAELNEQFF. Using reference TRBV18 and TRBJ2-1 for the parts outside the CDR3, the full variable domain is NAGVMQNPRHLVRRRGQEARLRCSPMKGHSHVYWYRQLPEEGLKFMVYLQKENIIDESGMPKERFSAEFPKEGPSILRIQQVVRGDSAAYFCASSPSAELNEQFFGPGTRLTVL.

The chain joins TRBV4-1 to TRBJ2-3, with 11 bases matching TRBD2. From germline, CDR1 is MGHRA and CDR2 YSYEKL. With 2 bases clipped from V and 5 bases from J, the junction kept 9 bases outside the gene matches. The CDR3 extends over 17 amino acids. The CDR3, as DNA: TGCGCCAGCAGCCAACGGGGTAGCGGGGGGGCCATAGATACGCAGTATTTT. As protein: CASSQRGSGGAIDTQYF.

The V and J genes are TRBV30 and TRBJ2-3, with D maybe TRBD1 (6 bases). In germline, CDR1 is GTSNPN, CDR2 SVGIG (reference sequence). Trimming took 6 bases from V and 4 from J, leaving 17 bases between them. This CDR3 has 14 residues. This CDR3 is CACHYRERSDTQYF. The CDR3 nucleotides read TGTGCCTGCCACTACAGGGAGCGCTCAGATACGCAGTATTTT.

The rearrangement joins TRBV2 to TRBJ1-1, with D unresolved. Germline V lookup: CDR1 SNHLY, CDR2 FYNNEI. The CDR3 is 15 residues long. Trimming removed 2 bases at V and 0 bases at J, with 10 bases between. CDR3 sequence: CASSERTYMNTEAFF. As DNA, the CDR3 is TGTGCCAGCAGTGAAAGGACTTACATGAACACTGAAGCTTTCTTT.

This chain links TRBV4-3 with TRBJ2-2; D is undetermined. Germline CDR1 is LGHNA and CDR2 is YSLEER. The CDR3 sequence is 15 residues long. Trimming left V 4 bases short and J 1 base short, with 10 bases between. This CDR3 reads CASSPGHRNTGELFF. The CDR3, as DNA: TGCGCCAGCAGCCCCGGGCACAGGAACACCGGGGAGCTGTTTTTT.

This clone was observed a single time. This sequence joins TRBV7-3 and TRBJ2-3, with D perhaps TRBD1 (5 bases). Germline CDR1 reads SGHTA; CDR2 reads FQGTGA. Trimming shortened V by 1 base and J by 2 bases, and 13 bases separated the two germline ends. The CDR3 sequence is 16 residues long. The DNA for the CDR3 is TGTGCCAGCAGCTTAAACGCCAGGGTTAACACAGATACGCAGTATTTT. Amino acid sequence: CASSLNARVNTDTQYF.

This clone was seen a handful of times. The genes are TRBV7-9 and TRBJ1-2; 8 bases align to TRBD1. CDR3 size: 14 residues. Germline V lookup: CDR1 SEHNR, CDR2 FQNEAQ (reference sequence). With V trimmed by 5 bases and J by 3 bases, 5 bases remained unmatched. CDR3 in DNA: TGTGCCAGCAGCACAGGGGGGCGGGACTATGGCTACACCTTC. This codes for CASSTGGRDYGYTF.

The genes are TRBV29-1 and TRBJ2-3; TRBD2 is a possible D gene (5 bases). V lost 6 bases to trimming and J lost 2 bases, with 9 bases between them. This CDR3 contains 12 residues. Per the germline V gene, CDR1 is SQVTM and CDR2 is ANQGSEA. CDR3 residues: CSVAEYTDTQYF. For the CDR3, the DNA is TGCAGCGTAGCGGAATACACAGATACGCAGTATTTT.

V is TRBV12-3 or TRBV12-4 and J is TRBJ2-7; D unresolved. V was shortened by 8 bases and J by 1 base, with 12 bases between the two germline ends. This CDR3 is built from 13 residues. The CDR3: CASFLSGSYEQYF. Here the CDR3 DNA reads TGTGCCAGCTTTCTATCCGGATCCTACGAGCAGTACTTC.

The chain recombines TRBV24-1 with TRBJ2-2, with D unresolved. The germline CDR1 and CDR2 sequences are KGHDR and SFDVKD. The CDR3 runs to 14 residues. Trimming stripped 4 bases from V and 5 bases from J, with 10 bases between. The CDR3 sequence: CATSEGLRTGELFF. The CDR3 region has the DNA TGTGCCACCAGTGAGGGTCTGCGGACCGGGGAGCTGTTTTTT.

The chain uses TRBV7-9 and TRBJ2-7; D perhaps matches TRBD1 (6 bases). V lost 5 bases and J 6 bases, leaving 20 bases between the germline ends. The CDR3 contains 15 residues. Looked up from germline, CDR1 is SEHNR and CDR2 is FQNEAQ (reference sequence). The CDR3 nucleotides read TGTGCCAGCAGCCCCCAGACCAGGGGATCTCGCGAGCAGTACTTC. Protein sequence: CASSPQTRGSREQYF. The full variable domain, rest sourced from reference TRBV7-9 and TRBJ2-7, is DTGVSQNPRHKITKRGQNVTFRCDPISEHNRLYWYRQTLGQGPEFLTYFQNEAQLEKSRLLSDRFSAERPKGSFSTLEIQRTEQGDSAMYLCASSPQTRGSREQYFGPGTRLTVT.

The chain combines TRBV7-8 with TRBJ1-1; D is unresolved. Trimming removed 2 bases from V and 0 bases from J, with 10 bases in between. Per the germline V gene, CDR1 is SGHVS and CDR2 is FQNEAQ. This CDR3 is 15 amino acids long. This CDR3 reads CASSLRTALNTEAFF. CDR3 nucleotide sequence: TGTGCCAGCAGCTTACGGACTGCGTTGAACACTGAAGCTTTCTTT.

This clone was detected once. This chain uses TRBV13 with TRBJ1-1, with 10 positions matching TRBD1. The trim removed 5 bases at V and 11 bases at J, leaving 8 bases unmatched. Germline lookup yields CDR1 PRHDT and CDR2 FYEKMQ (reference sequence). CDR3 size: 13 residues. This CDR3 is CASSPRQGAHAFF. The CDR3 DNA sequence: TGTGCCAGCAGCCCGAGACAGGGGGCACATGCTTTCTTT. Full variable domain (rest looked up from reference TRBV13 and TRBJ1-1): AAGVIQSPRHLIKEKRETATLKCYPIPRHDTVYWYQQGPGQDPQFLISFYEKMQSDKGSIPDRFSAQQFSDYHSELNMSSLELGDSALYFCASSPRQGAHAFFGQGTRLTVV.

V and J are TRBV4-3 and TRBJ2-7; 7 bases are shared with TRBD1. Unmatched junction bases numbered 11, after V lost 1 base and J lost 2 bases. Germline CDR1 reads LGHNA; CDR2 reads YSLEER. CDR3 size: 17 residues. Here the CDR3 DNA reads TGCGCCAGCAGCCAAGTGGCGCGGACAGGTTCTCCCTACGAGCAGTACTTC. Translation gives CASSQVARTGSPYEQYF.